This is a list of T cell receptor beta chains from one sample in a study of beta chain features in type 1 diabetes. Only in-frame clones appear in the TCRdb table, and some are missing; sequencing was by immunoSEQ multiplex PCR. This sample has about 740,000 clones; 13% occur once, and the top ten carry less than 0.025%. The sequenced sample was naive CD4+ T cells from blood. These receptors were taken from a man younger than 30 with type 1 diabetes. The CDR3 runs from the conserved cysteine through the conserved F or W. The D gene is left open where the match is weak. Clone size is not always given. Where it is, it says once, few, many or a class for expanded clones.

TRBV25-1,TRBJ1-3,few,.,CASGSGVSGNTIYF,TGTGCCAGCGGTTCGGGGGTCTCTGGAAACACCATATATTTT
TRBV19,TRBJ1-4,.,TRBD1,CASQGQAATNEKLFF,TGTGCCAGCCAGGGACAGGCGGCAACTAATGAAAAACTGTTTTTT
TRBV9,TRBJ2-5,.,TRBD1,CASSLGQYQETQYF,TGTGCCAGCAGCCTGGGACAGTACCAAGAGACCCAGTACTTC
TRBV30,TRBJ2-7,few,.,CAWSVVGYYEQYF,TGTGCCTGGAGTGTAGTGGGGTACTACGAGCAGTACTTC
TRBV30,TRBJ2-7,.,.,CAWSIGDEQYF,TGTGCCTGGAGTATCGGGGACGAGCAGTACTTC
TRBV5-4,TRBJ2-3,.,TRBD2,CASSSSPSGGVTDTQYF,TGTGCCAGCAGCTCCTCTCCTAGCGGGGGGGTCACAGATACGCAGTATTTT
TRBV2,TRBJ1-2,.,.,CASRSGASGYTF,TGTGCCAGCCGATCGGGGGCGTCGGGCTACACCTTC
TRBV18,TRBJ1-2,few,TRBD1,CASSPPGTGVNYGYTF,TGTGCCAGCTCACCACCGGGGACAGGGGTTAACTATGGCTACACCTTC
TRBV5-4,TRBJ1-6,.,.,CASSSTIRDYNSPLHF,TGTGCCAGCAGCTCGACGATCAGGGATTATAATTCACCCCTCCACTTT
TRBV7-8,TRBJ1-1,.,.,CASSLDSGGNTEAFF,TGTGCCAGCAGCCTGGACAGTGGGGGAAACACTGAAGCTTTCTTT
TRBV2,TRBJ2-7,.,TRBD2,CASIKIAGGYEQYF,TGTGCCAGCATTAAGATAGCGGGGGGCTACGAGCAGTACTTC
TRBV18,TRBJ2-3,.,.,CASSLGTTDTQYF,TGTGCCAGCTCCCTGGGGACCACAGATACGCAGTATTTT
TRBV30,TRBJ1-1,.,.,CASRGEEAFF,TGTGCTTCTAGGGGGGAGGAAGCTTTCTTT
TRBV30,TRBJ1-5,.,.,CAWSVGGAGMGNQPQHF,TGTGCCTGGAGTGTAGGAGGAGCAGGGATGGGCAATCAGCCCCAGCATTTT
TRBV6-5,TRBJ1-3,few,TRBD1,CASSYGTGFSGNTIYF,TGTGCCAGCAGTTACGGGACAGGCTTCTCTGGAAACACCATATATTTT
TRBV5-1,TRBJ1-1,.,.,CASSTGTSYTEAFF,TGCGCCAGCAGTACAGGGACCTCCTACACTGAAGCTTTCTTT
TRBV6-5,TRBJ2-7,.,.,CASSYSGGSYEQYF,TGTGCCAGCAGTTACTCAGGGGGCTCCTACGAGCAGTACTTC
TRBV4-1,TRBJ1-4,few,.,CASSPERGDEKLFF,TGCGCCAGCAGCCCGGAGAGGGGAGATGAAAAACTGTTTTTT
TRBV19,TRBJ1-1,few,.,CASMATGTVDTEAFF,TGTGCCAGTATGGCGACCGGCACGGTCGACACTGAAGCTTTCTTT
TRBV19,TRBJ2-7,.,.,CASSKAFSYEQYF,TGTGCCAGTAGTAAAGCCTTCTCCTACGAGCAGTACTTC
TRBV30,TRBJ2-5,.,TRBD1,CAWSDGQGDGETQYF,TGTGCCTGGAGTGACGGACAGGGGGATGGAGAGACCCAGTACTTC
TRBV10-3,TRBJ2-1,.,.,CAIRLSSYNEQFF,TGTGCCATCAGGCTAAGCTCCTACAATGAGCAGTTCTTC
TRBV18,TRBJ2-5,few,.,CASTTTSTQETQYF,TGTGCCAGCACCACTACAAGTACCCAAGAGACCCAGTACTTC
TRBV5-1,TRBJ1-4,.,.,CASSPSGGGEKLFF,TGCGCCAGCAGCCCCTCGGGAGGTGGGGAAAAACTGTTTTTT
TRBV27,TRBJ2-7,.,.,CASSSREDEQYF,TGTGCCAGCAGTTCCAGAGAGGACGAGCAGTACTTC
TRBV19,TRBJ1-4,.,.,CASSQGFATNEKLFF,TGTGCCAGTAGCCAGGGATTCGCAACTAATGAAAAACTGTTTTTT
TRBV30,TRBJ1-6,.,TRBD1,CAWSVSGTVNSPLHF,TGTGCCTGGAGTGTATCGGGGACAGTGAATTCACCCCTCCACTTT
TRBV28,TRBJ1-2,few,TRBD1,CASSLPRDRAGYTF,TGTGCCAGCAGTTTACCCCGGGACAGGGCTGGCTACACCTTC
TRBV5-1,TRBJ2-2,few,.,CASSLITQANTGELFF,TGCGCCAGCAGCTTGATTACCCAAGCGAACACCGGGGAGCTGTTTTTT
TRBV4-1,TRBJ1-4,few,.,CASSPVPGWGEKLFF,TGCGCCAGCAGCCCCGTACCGGGTTGGGGTGAAAAACTGTTTTTT
TRBV29-1,TRBJ1-2,.,.,CSVGEDYGYTF,TGCAGCGTAGGGGAGGACTATGGCTACACCTTC
TRBV2,TRBJ2-3,.,TRBD1,CASGRQGVTDTQYF,TGTGCCAGCGGTAGACAGGGAGTCACAGATACGCAGTATTTT
TRBV6-5,TRBJ2-7,.,.,CASSYSYRDHEQYF,TGTGCCAGCAGTTACTCGTACAGGGACCACGAGCAGTACTTC
TRBV15,TRBJ2-2,.,TRBD1,CATKGQGAAGELFF,TGTGCCACCAAGGGACAGGGGGCGGCGGGGGAGCTGTTTTTT
TRBV28,TRBJ1-6,.,.,CASSLGGDRNSPLHF,TGTGCCAGCAGTTTGGGAGGGGATCGAAATTCACCCCTCCACTTT
TRBV7-2,TRBJ2-7,.,TRBD2,CASSSNSGGSSYEQYF,TGTGCCAGCAGCTCCAATAGCGGGGGAAGCTCCTACGAGCAGTACTTC
TRBV23-1,TRBJ1-2,.,.,CASSPRTDANYGYTF,TGCGCCAGCAGTCCCAGGACAGATGCTAACTATGGCTACACCTTC
TRBV2,TRBJ2-2,.,.,CATRAQGGTGELFF,TGTGCCACCCGTGCCCAGGGGGGAACCGGGGAGCTGTTTTTT
TRBV4-1,TRBJ2-2,.,.,CASSPPVGGEEGGELFF,TGCGCCAGCAGCCCCCCTGTTGGAGGGGAAGAGGGCGGGGAGCTGTTTTTT
TRBV28,TRBJ1-5,.,.,CASSLGTTQPQHF,TGTGCCAGCAGCCTAGGGACAACTCAGCCCCAGCATTTT
TRBV25-1,TRBJ1-1,.,.,CASSGRLGFMNTEAFF,TGTGCCAGCAGTGGACGTCTGGGGTTCATGAACACTGAAGCTTTCTTT
TRBV28,TRBJ1-2,once,TRBD1,CASRPPGQGYGYTF,TGTGCCAGCAGACCTCCGGGACAGGGGTATGGCTACACCTTC
TRBV6-5,TRBJ2-7,.,TRBD1,CASSFGQETEQYF,TGTGCCAGCAGCTTCGGACAGGAGACTGAGCAGTACTTC
TRBV28,TRBJ1-2,.,.,CASSFQGDYGYTF,TGTGCCAGCAGTTTCCAGGGCGACTATGGCTACACCTTC
TRBV28,TRBJ2-3,few,.,CASRAGAGLDTQYF,TGTGCCAGCCGAGCGGGCGCCGGCTTGGATACGCAGTATTTT
TRBV4-2,TRBJ2-1,.,TRBD2,CASSQEAGNVPRSGHNEQFF,TGTGCCAGCAGCCAAGAAGCGGGGAATGTCCCTAGGTCTGGCCACAATGAGCAGTTCTTC
TRBV19,TRBJ2-7,few,.,CASSKETGPYEQYF,TGTGCCAGTAGTAAAGAGACGGGACCCTACGAGCAGTACTTC
TRBV18,TRBJ1-1,few,TRBD1,CASSSEYRGETEAFF,TGTGCCAGCTCATCCGAATACAGGGGGGAGACTGAAGCTTTCTTT
TRBV6-5,TRBJ1-3,.,.,CASSTMGNTIYF,TGTGCCAGCAGTACCATGGGAAACACCATATATTTT
TRBV6-5,TRBJ2-3,.,.,CASSERGTDTQYF,TGTGCCAGCAGTGAAAGGGGCACAGATACGCAGTATTTT
TRBV14,TRBJ2-1,.,.,CASSQVGGGARTGFF,.
TRBV5-1,TRBJ1-2,few,.,CASSFGANYGYTF,TGCGCCAGCAGCTTTGGGGCTAACTATGGCTACACCTTC
TRBV13,TRBJ1-1,few,.,CASSLRWGTEAFF,TGTGCCAGCAGCTTACGATGGGGGACTGAAGCTTTCTTT
TRBV5-4,TRBJ2-2,few,TRBD1,CASSSQGAPNTGELFF,TGTGCCAGCAGCTCACAGGGGGCTCCGAACACCGGGGAGCTGTTTTTT
TRBV28,TRBJ2-3,few,TRBD2,CASGTSGTDTQYF,TGTGCCAGCGGGACTAGCGGCACAGATACGCAGTATTTT